This T cell receptor beta chain emerged from a study of T cells in Graves' hyperthyroidism and ophthalmopathy. Study summary: Any treatment followed the collection of peripheral blood at initial diagnosis.

This clonotype has a handful of counts. Its antigen is undetermined. Germline values: CDR1 MNHNS, CDR2 SASEGT. V dropped 6 bases and J dropped 0 bases, with 12 bases sitting between them. This CDR3 spans 15 amino acids. Isolation of PBMCs was performed on around 10 ml fresh peripheral blood. General observations from the study: Most expanded thyroid clonotypes above 0.001 also appeared in blood.

RNA transcripts yielded amplified TCR beta CDR3 regions. First-round RT-PCR of the TCR CDR3 relied on the HTBI primer set. MiXCR, applied by TCRdb to the multiplex PCR reads, yields one record per CDR3 protein. The sample records about 300,000 distinct CDR3 sequences, roughly an eighth being singletons. The receptor's source is a woman aged 40 to 55 with Graves' hyperthyroidism. The V call is TRBV6-1, the J call TRBJ1-3; D gene ambiguous. The sample taken for sequencing was blood. The chain's CDR3 is CASSPVELSGNTIYF. The CDR3 DNA follows: TGTGCCAGCAGCCCCGTGGAGCTCTCTGGAAACACCATATATTTT.